This is a list of T cell receptor beta chains from one sample in a study of blood T cells in healthy people across ages. Each CDR3 protein is one row after TCRdb ran MiXCR on the 5' RACE reads. This table has 1,500,000 or so distinct CDR3 sequences, approximately 60% appearing once. Sequenced sample: blood. The receptors shown here come from a man between 18 and 35 years old in good health. CDR3s include the opening cysteine and the closing phenylalanine or tryptophan. The listing skips clone size in some rows; elsewhere it reads once, few, many or a size class.

v_call	clone_size	j_call	cdr3_aa
TRBV5-1	many	TRBJ2-1	CASSSEANNEQFF
TRBV20-1	NA	NA	CSASMWPGGKGYEQYF
TRBV19	NA	TRBJ1-2	CASSMGEDDYGYTF
TRBV27	few	TRBJ2-3	CASSLNRPRGADTQYF
TRBV5-6	NA	TRBJ1-3	CASSFGRPTSRTIYF
TRBV5-1	NA	TRBJ1-2	CASSPENLTGGCGYTF
TRBV6-5	NA	TRBJ2-2	CASRRGVSGELFF
TRBV6-5	NA	NA	CASSYWLGQETQYF
TRBV7-7	NA	TRBJ1-6	CASSTTGTMVSPLHF
TRBV6-6	NA	TRBJ1-2	CASSYSIPGQGAGNLTF
TRBV29-1	NA	TRBJ1-5	CSGAGGRDQPQHF
TRBV21-1	once	TRBJ1-6	CASTPFEGAAYNSPLHF
TRBV4-3	few	TRBJ2-3	CASSQDTGGGADTQYF
TRBV5-1	few	TRBJ1-2	CASSLDGKTNYGYTF
TRBV5-1	NA	NA	CASSLEPHYEQYF
TRBV11-1	NA	TRBJ2-5	CASSFRTAQETQYF
TRBV29-1	NA	TRBJ1-2	CSVGSGTGYGYTF
TRBV12-3/TRBV12-4	NA	TRBJ2-7	CASTFGQAPSYEQYF
TRBV11-2	NA	TRBJ2-3	CASSLSSGITDTQYF
TRBV4-1	NA	TRBJ2-7	CASSHETISNSYEQYF
TRBV10-1	NA	TRBJ1-2	CASSAAGRNYGYTF
TRBV2	NA	TRBJ2-5	CASSALSKQETQYF
TRBV6-5	NA	TRBJ1-3	CASKTSGNTIYF
TRBV7-2	NA	TRBJ1-1	CASSWPGQGGTEDFF
TRBV5-1	NA	TRBJ2-7	CASSFTGTAHEQYF
TRBV7-9	few	TRBJ2-1	CASSLGRWDEQFF
TRBV14	NA	TRBJ2-5	CASSQRGTAIAETQYF
TRBV29-1	NA	TRBJ2-1	CSSRLADYNEQFF
TRBV7-9	NA	TRBJ2-5	CASSFYWTSGLSRGETQYF